This TCR beta chain was captured in a study of cytomegalovirus exposure and HLA in healthy donors (dated by TCRdb to the late 2010s). For context, the study as a whole: In an earlier analysis of roughly 500 of the donors, roughly 300 Gb of sequence data and 117 million unique TCR beta sequences from about 179 million T cells were reported. An early release that covered 640 HLA-typed donors contained around 300 gigabases of sequencing data and 70 million to 100 million unique TCR sequences. The genetic ancestry cluster associated with self-reported Caucasian donors included about 84% of the roughly 400 genotyped donors. The study aimed to test whether cataloging public T cell receptors could reveal signatures of past pathogen exposure. The study used immunosequencing to profile the T cell repertoires of several hundred subjects and linked those repertoires to cytomegalovirus serostatus. Besides the first cohort of roughly 660 subjects, a separate validation cohort made up of 95 to 150 different subjects was used. The study combined high-throughput TCR immunosequencing, statistical association of individual TCRs with disease status, and machine learning to predict cytomegalovirus infection status. A later analysis re-examined previously published TCR beta repertoires from 600 to 700 donors and added high-resolution HLA genotyping to investigate patterns of TCR occurrence. Rather than using new phenotypic data, the later analysis identified candidate immune exposures from TCR beta sequences and from how often those sequences occurred across donors. An earlier analysis of some 500 of the donors used high-throughput TCR beta sequencing to judge whether each TCR beta V gene segment behaved as functional or pseudogenic. Donor age, sex, ethnicity and CMV serostatus were compiled together with the repertoire data. A later genetic analysis used genome-wide SNP genotypes for 398 of the 666 donors, treating that subset as a discovery cohort. Every repertoire in the discovery cohort had been generated on one and the same sequencing platform. Class I and class II HLA loci were covered by the typing at four-digit resolution. The number of typed donors differed by locus: roughly 629-640 for A, B, C, DRB1 and DQB1; some 500 for DQA1; 606 for DPA1; and about 450 for DPB1. Roughly five DR-DQ haplotypes were handled as single units for association and clustering because linkage in the cohort was strong. On average, around 240,000 unique TCR beta nucleotide sequences were sequenced per donor among 398 genotyped donors of the cohort, with 15% to 20% of those sequences being non-productive. The paper as a whole reports these results and caveats: The study listed 164 TCR beta chains as associated with cytomegalovirus. In a later analysis, HLA-associated TCR beta chains showed more clonal expansion and lower generation probabilities than non-associated chains that were equally common. V-gene and J-gene trimming of TCR beta chains was associated with a missense DCLRE1C variant in a later genetic analysis, and the association was replicated in an independent cohort. A further reported finding was that TCR beta sequences accurately predicted the HLA-A and HLA-B alleles for most subjects in the first cohort. In a later analysis, the rate of TCR association differed among HLA loci, with DRB1 alleles having the most associated TCRs and HLA-C alleles having the fewest. In vitro tests confirmed that a few of the cytomegalovirus-associated TCR beta chains recognize cytomegalovirus antigens. A group of highly shared sequence variants was considered likely to be a technical artifact of the sequencing pipeline. A later analysis associated 16,951 TCR beta sequences with specific HLA alleles at a false discovery rate of 0.05. A later analysis found that most CMV-associated TCR beta chains appeared HLA-restricted, with HLA associations seemingly driven largely by CMV exposure. According to a later genetic analysis, donors in an Asian-associated ancestry cluster had fewer N-insertions in productive TCRs than the approximately 690-donor mean. Because counts were too low, seventeen rarely observed V segments, including chromosome 9 orphons, were left out of the earlier analysis of several hundred of the donors. Because some donors lacked HLA typing at each locus, the association tests relied only on the typed subset. Because the 87-base-pair reads could not distinguish some IMGT-functional V segments, including TRBV6-2 and TRBV6-3, those segments were excluded. When HLA alleles, especially DR and DQ, strongly co-occurred, TCR associations were difficult to assign to individual alleles. Most TCR sequences were observed very rarely across donors, whereas some public TCRs were present in many individuals. Cytomegalovirus status was reported to be diagnosed by the classifier with high specificity and sensitivity in both the original and validation cohorts. In an earlier analysis of fewer than 700 of the donors, most TCR beta V segments appeared in productive rearrangements about 90% or about 30% of the time, broadly matching IMGT annotations. Linkage disequilibrium might explain the correlated functional status among segregating V segments, but an unknown experimental factor could not be ruled out. Sequencing depth was assumed to be roughly uniform across donors in the presence/absence analyses, though that assumption may not hold. According to the authors, the approach could potentially be generalized to other disease states and immunological phenotypes. CMV serostatus was the only immune exposure information available for the cohort. In a later analysis, several top co-occurrence clusters were reported to appear linked to parvovirus B19, influenza, CMV and Epstein-Barr virus. In this cohort, only TCR beta chains were sequenced, and detectable features were limited by the absence of alpha or paired-chain data.

In total, roughly 670 healthy bone marrow donors made up the cohort. At the time of sampling, all cohort members were nominally healthy, though unrecorded immune exposures were likely present. The donor tested CMV seropositive, placing the donor among the 289 seropositive members of the cohort. A peripheral blood sample was provided by each donor, and peripheral blood mononuclear cells were used for TCR beta sequencing. Genomic DNA extraction from the blood cell samples was performed with the Qiagen DNeasy Blood Extraction Kit. To note about this clone: This receptor's antigen is unknown. Base qualities are not recorded, but no much larger clone differs from it by a single base.

From the germline V gene, CDR1 is MGHDK and CDR2 is SYGVNS. From the cysteine up to the phenylalanine, the CDR3 has a length of 18 residues. Only the CDR3 DNA stays, 54 bases, in frame from base 1. V is cut back by 3 bases and J by 7 bases, with 11 bases in the junction unmatched. The library was produced with the immunoSEQ multiplex PCR assay. A mixture of 60 forward primers for TCR Vbeta segments and 13 reverse primers for TCR Jbeta segments was used in the multiplex PCR. Amplification of the CDR3 region of rearranged TCR beta genes was performed with a multiplex PCR assay on genomic DNA. The amplified TCR beta libraries were sequenced on the Illumina HiSeq System as 87-base-pair reads. In the authors' own workflow: A later analysis counted around 72 million unique TCR beta chains across the 666 repertoires, and some 11 million of these chains were shared by at least two donors. To remove PCR and sequencing errors, raw reads were error-corrected and collapsed into unique sequences using a nearest-neighbor algorithm that merged closely related sequences. CDR3 sequences were aligned to IMGT reference sequences to assign V, D and J gene segments. For a sequence to be retained, at least a six-nucleotide match to both a V gene segment and a J gene segment was required. Rearrangements were called productive when the CDR3 lacked stop codons and stayed in frame with V and J; all others were non-productive. Following IMGT convention, CDR3 was defined as the stretch from the second conserved V-encoded cysteine up to the conserved J-encoded phenylalanine. The earlier analysis of about 610 of the donors excluded sequences that lacked an unambiguous match to a single V gene segment. An earlier analysis of a few hundred of the donors called V segments functional above 56.7% productive rearrangements and segregating when the between-donor standard deviation exceeded 5%. To diagnose cytomegalovirus status from the catalog of TCR beta chain sequences, a statistical classification framework was built. A later analysis assigned V and J genes by comparing TCR nucleotide sequences with IMGT/GENE-DB human TR gene sequences. In a later analysis, CDR3 sequences and most-parsimonious VDJ recombination scenarios were assigned using the TCRdist pipeline. In a later analysis, each TCR beta chain was defined by its CDR3 amino acid sequence together with its V-gene family, and reads lacking a unique V-gene family were excluded. As a way to deal with suspected cross-contamination and a sequencing artifact, a later analysis dropped roughly 600 nucleotide sequences that were highly shared and had low generation probability. In a later analysis, a clonal expansion index was calculated for each public chain from normalized within-repertoire ranks of inferred template counts. Generation probabilities in a later analysis came from a VDJ recombination model fitted to out-of-frame rearrangements, and those results were checked against IGoR. A later analysis scored TCR-TCR, TCR-HLA and TCR-CMV co-occurrence with hypergeometric tests, applying a repertoire-size bias correction to TCR pairs. In a later analysis, false discovery rates were estimated by permuting HLA or CMV assignments 20 times. A later analysis grouped co-occurring TCRs with DBSCAN, adding TCRdist sequence similarity when clustering within HLA-allele-positive subsets. For co-occurrence clustering, repertoires with fewer than 30,000 or more than 120,000 public chains were excluded, along with four or five repertoires with anomalous nucleotide sharing. TCRdb's version of the immuneACCESS table is confined to in-frame rearrangements and falls short of the full clone set. An unresolved V gene accounts for under half of the shortfall where checked; the remainder is of unknown origin. V, J and clone size were drawn from that table, and D and trimming were deduced from the DNA. This sample comprises tens of thousands of clones, 78% of them detected only once. Of the sample, 5.5% to 6% is held by the ten largest clones.

This clonotype was sampled from a man between 18 and 35 years old in good health and CMV-seropositive. In this chain, TRBV25-1 is recombined with TRBJ2-2, with 13 central nucleotides matching TRBD2. The source material was PBMCs. This receptor has the CDR3 CASSDNQYGLAGVGELFF. At the DNA level, the sequence is TGTGCCAGCAGTGACAATCAATACGGACTAGCGGGAGTCGGGGAGCTGTTTTTT.